Reported below is one T cell receptor beta chain. Sequenced by immunoSEQ multiplex PCR; TCRdb stores in-frame clones only, minus some. The sample records around 150,000 clones, more than 75% being singletons. The data originate from a study of cytotoxic CD8 clonotypes in ibrutinib-treated CLL. Germline CDR1 MNHEY, CDR2 SMNVEV (reference sequence). There are 13 residues in the CDR3. V lost 8 bases and J lost 3; bases outside the gene matches: 4. The sequencing here drew on PBMCs, taken after 12 months of ibrutinib treatment. The receptor's source is a human donor with chronic lymphocytic leukemia. The chain recombines TRBV27 with TRBJ2-3, with TRBD1 matching over 8 bases. The CDR3 region has the DNA TGTGCCAGCCGGACAGGGCTTACAGATACGCAGTATTTT. Its translation: CASRTGLTDTQYF.